This T cell receptor (beta chain) was profiled in a study of regulatory T cells in long-lasting Graves disease. Across the study: Over 5 years of antithyroid drugs plus positive TSH receptor antibodies defined persistent Graves' disease.

Between the trimmed V and J ends, which lost 0 bases and 4 bases, there was a span of 13 bases. CDR1 and CDR2 from the germline V gene are DFQATT and SNEGSKA (reference sequence). This CDR3 has 14 amino acids. iRepertoire HTBI primers and Arm-PCR of CDR3 regions built TCR beta libraries. TCRdb redid the calling of the multiplex PCR reads with MiXCR, one entry per CDR3 protein. Here the sample spans about 290,000 distinct CDR3 sequences, 20% to 25% being singletons. Time point specified: persistent/refractory GD, antithyroid drugs over 5 years with positive TRAb. PBMC-extracted RNA yielded the TCR library.

The TCR was taken from a female donor with Graves disease. This chain links TRBV20-1 with TRBJ2-7, with a tentative D call TRBD2 (5 bases). The source material was peripheral blood mononuclear cells (PBMCs), sampled when the disease was refractory, from a patient treated with antithyroid drugs. Here the CDR3 DNA reads TGCAGTGCTAGAGATCGCGCGGACTCATACGAGCAGTACTTC. The encoded protein is CSARDRADSYEQYF.